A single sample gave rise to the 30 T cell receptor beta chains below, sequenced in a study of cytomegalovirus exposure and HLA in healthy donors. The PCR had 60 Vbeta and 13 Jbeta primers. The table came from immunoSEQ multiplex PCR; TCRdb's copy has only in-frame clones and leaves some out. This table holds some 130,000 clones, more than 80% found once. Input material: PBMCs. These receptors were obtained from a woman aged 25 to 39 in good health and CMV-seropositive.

CDR3 sequence: CASSQGTVGNTIYF. The CDR3 bases are TGTGCCAGCAGTCAGGGGACAGTCGGAAACACCATATATTTT. This sequence joins TRBV6-5 and TRBJ1-3, with 7 bases matching TRBD1. Germline CDR1 is MNHEY and CDR2 is SVGAGI. V gave up 5 bases and J gave up 4 bases; unmatched junction bases: 5. This CDR3 has 14 residues.

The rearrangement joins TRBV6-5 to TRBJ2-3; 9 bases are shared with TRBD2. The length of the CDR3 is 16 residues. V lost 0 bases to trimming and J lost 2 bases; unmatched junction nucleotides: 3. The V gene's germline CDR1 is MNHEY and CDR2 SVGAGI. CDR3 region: CASSYSAGGLTDTQYF. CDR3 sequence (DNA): TGTGCCAGCAGTTACTCAGCGGGGGGTCTCACAGATACGCAGTATTTT.

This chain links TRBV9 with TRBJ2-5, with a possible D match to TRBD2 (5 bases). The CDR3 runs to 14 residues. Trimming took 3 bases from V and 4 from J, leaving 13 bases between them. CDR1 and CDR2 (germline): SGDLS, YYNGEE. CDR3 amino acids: CASSAQVRAETQYF. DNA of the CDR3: TGTGCCAGCAGCGCTCAGGTGCGGGCAGAGACCCAGTACTTC.

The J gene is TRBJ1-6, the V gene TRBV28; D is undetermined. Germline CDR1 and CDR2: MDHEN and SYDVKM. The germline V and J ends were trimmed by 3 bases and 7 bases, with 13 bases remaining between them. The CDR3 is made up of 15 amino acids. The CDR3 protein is CASSFITNGNSPLHF. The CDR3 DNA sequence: TGTGCCAGCAGTTTTATCACGAACGGGAATTCACCCCTCCACTTT.

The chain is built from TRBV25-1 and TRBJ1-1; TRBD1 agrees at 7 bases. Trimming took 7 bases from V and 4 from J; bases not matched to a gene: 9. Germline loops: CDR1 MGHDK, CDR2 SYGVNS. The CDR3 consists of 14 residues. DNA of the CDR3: TGTGCCAGCACCCGACAGGGCTTAAGCACTGAAGCTTTCTTT. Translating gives CASTRQGLSTEAFF.

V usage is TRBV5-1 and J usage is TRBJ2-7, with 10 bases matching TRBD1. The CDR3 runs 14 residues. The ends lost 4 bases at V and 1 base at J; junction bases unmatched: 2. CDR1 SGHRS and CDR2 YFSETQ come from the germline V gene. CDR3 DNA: TGCGCCAGCAGCCGGACAGGGGGATCCTACGAGCAGTACTTC. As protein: CASSRTGGSYEQYF.

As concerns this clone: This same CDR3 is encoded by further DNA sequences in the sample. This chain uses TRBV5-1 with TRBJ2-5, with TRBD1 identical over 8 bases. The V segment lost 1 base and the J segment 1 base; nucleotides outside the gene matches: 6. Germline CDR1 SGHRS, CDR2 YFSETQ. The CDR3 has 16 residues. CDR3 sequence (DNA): TGCGCCAGCAGCTTGTCCGGGACAGGATCCCAAGAGACCCAGTACTTC. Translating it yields CASSLSGTGSQETQYF.

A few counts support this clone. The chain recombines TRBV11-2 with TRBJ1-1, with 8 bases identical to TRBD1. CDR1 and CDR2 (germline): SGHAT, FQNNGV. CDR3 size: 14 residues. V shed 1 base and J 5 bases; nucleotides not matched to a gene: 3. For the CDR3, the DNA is TGTGCCAGCAGCTTAGGGACAGGGTCTACTGAAGCTTTCTTT. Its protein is CASSLGTGSTEAFF. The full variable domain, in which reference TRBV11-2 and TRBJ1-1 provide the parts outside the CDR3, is EAGVAQSPRYKIIEKRQSVAFWCNPISGHATLYWYQQILGQGPKLLIQFQNNGVVDDSQLPKDRFSAERLKGVDSTLKIQPAKLEDSAVYLCASSLGTGSTEAFFGQGTRLTVV.

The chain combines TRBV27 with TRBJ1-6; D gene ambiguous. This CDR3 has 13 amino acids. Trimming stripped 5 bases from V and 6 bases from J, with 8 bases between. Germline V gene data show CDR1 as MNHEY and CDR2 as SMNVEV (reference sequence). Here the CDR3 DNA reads TGTGCCAGCAGTCGCGGATTTAATTCACCCCTCCACTTT. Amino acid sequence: CASSRGFNSPLHF.

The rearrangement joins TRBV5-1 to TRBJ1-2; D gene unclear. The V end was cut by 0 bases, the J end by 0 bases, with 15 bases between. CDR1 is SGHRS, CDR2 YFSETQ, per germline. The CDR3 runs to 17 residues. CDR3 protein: CASSLGSAFSANYGYTF. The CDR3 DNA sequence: TGCGCCAGCAGCTTGGGGAGCGCATTCTCAGCTAACTATGGCTACACCTTC.

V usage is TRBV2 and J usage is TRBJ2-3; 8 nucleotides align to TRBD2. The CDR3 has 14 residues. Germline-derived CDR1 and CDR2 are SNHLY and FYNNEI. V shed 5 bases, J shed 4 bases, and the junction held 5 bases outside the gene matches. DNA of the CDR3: TGTGCCAGCAGTACTAGCGGTCCGCCAGATACGCAGTATTTT. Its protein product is CASSTSGPPDTQYF.

In DNA form, the CDR3 reads TGCGCCAGCAGCTTGGACGGACTTAATGAAAAACTGTTTTTT. This gives the protein CASSLDGLNEKLFF. The chain carries TRBV5-1 and TRBJ1-4, with D unclear. Trimming removed 0 bases at V and 4 bases at J, with 7 bases between. The V gene's germline CDR1 is SGHRS and CDR2 YFSETQ. The CDR3 runs to 14 residues. Based on the CDR3 plus reference TRBV5-1 and TRBJ1-4, the full variable domain is KAGVTQTPRYLIKTRGQQVTLSCSPISGHRSVSWYQQTPGQGLQFLFEYFSETQRNKGNFPGRFSGRQFSNSRSEMNVSTLELGDSALYLCASSLDGLNEKLFFGSGTQLSVL.

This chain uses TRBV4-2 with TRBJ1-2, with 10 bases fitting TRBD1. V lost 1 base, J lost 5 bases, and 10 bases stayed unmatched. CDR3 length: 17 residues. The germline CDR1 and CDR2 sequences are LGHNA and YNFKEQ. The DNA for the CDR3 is TGTGCCAGCAGCCAAGCTGCGGGGGGGACAGGGGATTATGGCTACACCTTC. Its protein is CASSQAAGGTGDYGYTF.

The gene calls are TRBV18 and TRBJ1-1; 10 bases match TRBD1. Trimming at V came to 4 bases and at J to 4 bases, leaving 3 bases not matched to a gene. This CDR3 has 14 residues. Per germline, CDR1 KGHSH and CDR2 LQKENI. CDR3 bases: TGTGCCAGCTCACTTAGGACAGGGGGCACTGAAGCTTTCTTT. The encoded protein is CASSLRTGGTEAFF.

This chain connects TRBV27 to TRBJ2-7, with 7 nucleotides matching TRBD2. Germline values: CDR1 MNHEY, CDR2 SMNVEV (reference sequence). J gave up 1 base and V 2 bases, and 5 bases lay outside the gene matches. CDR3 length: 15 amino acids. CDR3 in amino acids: CASSLTSSGSYEQYF. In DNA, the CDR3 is TGTGCCAGCAGTTTAACCTCTAGCGGATCCTACGAGCAGTACTTC.

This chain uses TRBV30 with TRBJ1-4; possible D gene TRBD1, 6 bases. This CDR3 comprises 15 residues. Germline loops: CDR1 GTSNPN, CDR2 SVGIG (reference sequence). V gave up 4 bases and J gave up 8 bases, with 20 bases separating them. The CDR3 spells CAWIPAGAGGEKLFF. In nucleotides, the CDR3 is TGTGCCTGGATCCCTGCGGGGGCCGGGGGGGAAAAACTGTTTTTT.

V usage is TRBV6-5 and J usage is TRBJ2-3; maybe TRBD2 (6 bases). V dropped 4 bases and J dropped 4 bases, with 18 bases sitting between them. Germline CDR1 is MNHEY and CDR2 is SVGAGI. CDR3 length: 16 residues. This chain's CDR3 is CASSLTHSGVPDTQYF. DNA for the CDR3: TGTGCCAGCAGTTTGACCCACTCGGGGGTCCCAGATACGCAGTATTTT.

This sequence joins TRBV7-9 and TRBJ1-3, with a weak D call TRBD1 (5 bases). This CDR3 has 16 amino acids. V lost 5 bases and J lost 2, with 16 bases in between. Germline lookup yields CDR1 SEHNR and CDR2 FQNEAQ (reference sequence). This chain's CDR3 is CASSPPTRGAGNTIYF. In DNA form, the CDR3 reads TGTGCCAGCAGCCCCCCAACGCGGGGGGCTGGAAACACCATATATTTT.

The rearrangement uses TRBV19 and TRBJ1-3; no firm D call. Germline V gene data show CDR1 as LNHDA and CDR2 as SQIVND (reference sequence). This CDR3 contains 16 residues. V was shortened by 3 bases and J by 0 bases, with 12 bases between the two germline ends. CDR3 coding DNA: TGTGCCAGTAGTATCGGAACAGCCGGCTCTGGAAACACCATATATTTT. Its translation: CASSIGTAGSGNTIYF.

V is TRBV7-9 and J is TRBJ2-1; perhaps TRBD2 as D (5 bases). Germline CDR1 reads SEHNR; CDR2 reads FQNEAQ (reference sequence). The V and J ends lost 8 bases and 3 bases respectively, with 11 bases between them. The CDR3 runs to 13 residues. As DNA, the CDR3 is TGTGCCAGCCAACCGGGGAACTACAATGAGCAGTTCTTC. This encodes CASQPGNYNEQFF.

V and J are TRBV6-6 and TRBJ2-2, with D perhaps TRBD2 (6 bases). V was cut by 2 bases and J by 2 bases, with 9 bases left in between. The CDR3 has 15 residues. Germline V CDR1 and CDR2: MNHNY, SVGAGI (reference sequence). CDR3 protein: CASSYGAGNTGELFF. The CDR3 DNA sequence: TGTGCCAGCAGTTACGGCGCGGGAAACACCGGGGAGCTGTTTTTT.

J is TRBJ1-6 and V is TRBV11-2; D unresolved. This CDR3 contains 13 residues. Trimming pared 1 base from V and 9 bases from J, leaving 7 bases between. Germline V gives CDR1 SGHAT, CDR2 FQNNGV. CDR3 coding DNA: TGTGCCAGCAGCTTAGGTCTAACTTCACCCCTCCACTTT. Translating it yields CASSLGLTSPLHF. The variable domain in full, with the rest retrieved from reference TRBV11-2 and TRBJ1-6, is EAGVAQSPRYKIIEKRQSVAFWCNPISGHATLYWYQQILGQGPKLLIQFQNNGVVDDSQLPKDRFSAERLKGVDSTLKIQPAKLEDSAVYLCASSLGLTSPLHFGNGTRLTVT.

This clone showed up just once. The CDR3 sequence is CASSPGGGSSNQPQHF. DNA of the CDR3: TGCGCCAGCAGCCCGGGAGGGGGGAGTAGCAATCAGCCCCAGCATTTT. The chain has TRBV5-1 and TRBJ1-5, with a weak D call TRBD1 (6 bases). The germline gives CDR1 SGHRS, CDR2 YFSETQ. Trimming took off 4 bases at V and 0 bases at J, with 14 bases between the two ends. This CDR3 is built from 16 residues.

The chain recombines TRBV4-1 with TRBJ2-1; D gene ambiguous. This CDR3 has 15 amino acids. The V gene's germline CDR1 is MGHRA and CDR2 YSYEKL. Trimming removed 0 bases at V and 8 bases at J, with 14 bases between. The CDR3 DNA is TGCGCCAGCAGCCAAGATATTGCAGTGAGGTATGAGCAGTTCTTC. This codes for CASSQDIAVRYEQFF.

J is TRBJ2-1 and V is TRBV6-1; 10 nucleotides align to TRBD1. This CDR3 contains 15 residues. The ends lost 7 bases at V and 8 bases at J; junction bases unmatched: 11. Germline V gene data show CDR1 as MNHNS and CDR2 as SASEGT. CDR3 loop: CASKEGTGVIDEQFF. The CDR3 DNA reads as TGTGCCAGCAAGGAGGGGACAGGGGTTATCGATGAGCAGTTCTTC.

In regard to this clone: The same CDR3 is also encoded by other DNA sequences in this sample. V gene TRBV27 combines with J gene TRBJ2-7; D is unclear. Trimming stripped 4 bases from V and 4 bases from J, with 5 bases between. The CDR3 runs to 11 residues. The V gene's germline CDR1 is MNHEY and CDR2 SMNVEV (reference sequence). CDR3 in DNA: TGTGCCAGCAGTTCCTTATACGAGCAGTACTTC. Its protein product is CASSSLYEQYF.

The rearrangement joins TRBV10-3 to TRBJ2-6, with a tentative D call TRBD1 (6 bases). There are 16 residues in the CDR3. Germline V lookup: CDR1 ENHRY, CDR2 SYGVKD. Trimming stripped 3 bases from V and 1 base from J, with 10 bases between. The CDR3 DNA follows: TGTGCCATCAGTGATCGGCAGGGGTCTGGGGCCAACGTCCTGACTTTC. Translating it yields CAISDRQGSGANVLTF.

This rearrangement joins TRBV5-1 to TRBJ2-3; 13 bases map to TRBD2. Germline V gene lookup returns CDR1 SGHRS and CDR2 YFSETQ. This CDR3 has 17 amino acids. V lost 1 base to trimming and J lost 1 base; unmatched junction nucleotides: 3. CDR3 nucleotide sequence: TGCGCCAGCAGCTTGCGGACTAGCGGGAGTGGCACAGATACGCAGTATTTT. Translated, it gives CASSLRTSGSGTDTQYF.

The CDR3 DNA sequence: TGTGCCAGCAGCAAAGGGGTAAATCAGCCCCAGCATTTT. It translates to CASSKGVNQPQHF. The chain couples TRBV7-2 to TRBJ1-5; the D gene is possibly TRBD1 (5 bases). Germline CDR1 is SGHTA and CDR2 is FQGNSA. V was cut by 5 bases and J by 4 bases, with 9 bases left in between. The CDR3 consists of 13 residues.

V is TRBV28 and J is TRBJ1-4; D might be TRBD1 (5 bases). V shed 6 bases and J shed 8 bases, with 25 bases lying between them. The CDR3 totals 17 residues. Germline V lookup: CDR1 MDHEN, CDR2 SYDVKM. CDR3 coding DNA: TGTGCCAGCAGCCCCACCCCCGACAGAGTTATTGGCGAAAAACTGTTTTTT. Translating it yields CASSPTPDRVIGEKLFF.